Below are 18 T cell receptor beta chains sequenced from a single sample in a study of tumor-infiltrating lymphocytes in oesophageal squamous cell carcinoma. TCRdb used MiXCR to reprocess the reads, holding one entry per CDR3 protein. Here the sample spans approximately 10,000 distinct CDR3 sequences, roughly 60% being singletons. The sequencing sample was made of blood. Every receptor here comes from a female donor with esophageal squamous cell carcinoma.

This clonotype rates as medium-sized. The V and J genes are TRBV5-8 and TRBJ2-1; the match to TRBD1 covers 8 bases. Germline loops: CDR1 SGHTS, CDR2 YDEGEE. V lost 0 bases and J lost 7; bases outside the gene matches: 6. The CDR3 spans 15 residues. In DNA, the CDR3 is TGTGCCAGCAGCTTGGCAGGGGGCGATTGGAATGAGCAGTTCTTC. Translated, it gives CASSLAGGDWNEQFF.

This clonotype is termed medium-sized. This rearrangement joins TRBV11-2 to TRBJ1-2, with D possibly matching TRBD1 (6 bases). This CDR3 contains 17 residues. The ends were cut back, 2 bases at V and 4 bases at J, with 20 bases in the middle. Germline CDR1 SGHAT, CDR2 FQNNGV. CDR3 loop: CASSLTTSVTGTYGYTF. CDR3 DNA: TGTGCCAGCAGCTTAACGACGTCCGTAACAGGGACCTATGGCTACACCTTC.

The chain employs TRBV11-2 and TRBJ2-5; 7 bases line up with TRBD1. With the DNA end fitting TRBJ2-7 better, the J assignment may be wrong. In germline, CDR1 is SGHAT, CDR2 FQNNGV. This CDR3 is 16 amino acids long. The CDR3 loop is CASSPSGTVSSYEQYF. The CDR3 DNA reads as TGTGCCAGCAGCCCCTCCGGGACAGTGAGCTCCTACGAGCAGTACTTC.

This clonotype was counted a few times. The chain couples TRBV28 to TRBJ2-6; 10 bases are a match to TRBD2. The end of the DNA fits TRBJ2-5 better, so the J call may be wrong. This CDR3 is built from 15 residues. The germline V gene has CDR1 MDHEN and CDR2 SYDVKM. The CDR3 region is CASSLGLADQETQYF. The DNA for the CDR3 is TGTGCCAGCAGTTTAGGACTAGCGGACCAAGAGACCCAGTACTTC.

The chain carries TRBV7-6 and TRBJ2-3, with D perhaps TRBD1 (6 bases). Deletions cut 0 bases from V and 0 bases from J, with 10 bases between. Germline CDR1 SGHVS, CDR2 FNYEAQ. CDR3 length: 16 amino acids. CDR3 loop: CASSLARGISTDTQYF. The CDR3 DNA is TGTGCCAGCAGCTTAGCGAGGGGGATCAGCACAGATACGCAGTATTTT.

The sample holds many counts of this clonotype. The V gene is TRBV19, the J gene TRBJ1-2; possible D gene TRBD1, 6 bases. Per germline, CDR1 LNHDA and CDR2 SQIVND (reference sequence). Trimming stripped 8 bases from V and 7 bases from J, with 26 bases between. The CDR3 loop spans 16 amino acids. CDR3 loop: CASSPPVGQPTGGYTF. Here the CDR3 DNA reads TGTGCCAGTTCCCCTCCAGTCGGACAGCCAACGGGTGGCTACACCTTC.

The chain carries TRBV25-1 and TRBJ2-3; 11 bases align to TRBD2. The germline gives CDR1 MGHDK, CDR2 SYGVNS. Trimming at V came to 9 bases and at J to 5 bases, leaving 4 bases not matched to a gene. CDR3 size: 13 residues. CDR3 bases: TGTGCCAGTCTAGCGGGAGGAGGAGATACGCAGTATTTT. This gives the protein CASLAGGGDTQYF.

Only one count was recorded for this clonotype. This sequence joins TRBV5-1 and TRBJ2-1, with TRBD2 matching 8 bases. The CDR3 length is 15 residues. The germline CDR1 and CDR2 sequences are SGHRS and YFSETQ. The trim removed 0 bases at V and 2 bases at J, leaving 1 base unmatched. CDR3 in amino acids: CASSLGTSTYNEQFF. The CDR3 nucleotides are TGCGCCAGCAGCTTGGGGACTAGCACCTACAATGAGCAGTTCTTC.

J is TRBJ1-1 and V is TRBV7-6; D remains unclear. CDR1 and CDR2 (germline): SGHVS, FNYEAQ. V lost 0 bases and J lost 4, with 15 bases in between. This CDR3 is 16 amino acids long. Here the CDR3 DNA reads TGTGCCAGCAGCTTAGCCCCTGAGGCACCGGGCACTGAAGCTTTCTTT. This encodes CASSLAPEAPGTEAFF.

This clonotype was counted a few times. The chain is built from TRBV6-1 and TRBJ2-7; 15 bases match TRBD2. The J call may be incorrect, as the DNA end agrees better with TRBJ2-5. CDR1 and CDR2 from the germline V gene are MNHNS and SASEGT. The CDR3 is 17 amino acids. CDR3 in DNA: TGTGCCAGCAGTGATCGGACTAGCGGGAGGGCCAGGGAGACCCAGTACTTC. This encodes CASSDRTSGRARETQYF.

The chain employs TRBV7-3 and TRBJ2-4; 7 nucleotides align to TRBD2. Judging by the DNA end, TRBJ2-7 fits better; the J call may be wrong. The CDR3 is 15 residues long. Germline CDR1 is SGHTA and CDR2 is FQGTGA. CDR3 DNA sequence: TGTGCCAGCATCCTAGGGCGGGAGAAGGTTGGCGAGCAGTACTTC. This gives the protein CASILGREKVGEQYF.

This clonotype was seen a few times. The CDR3 DNA reads as TGTGCCAGCAGCTTAGGGACTAGCGGGAGAGTGGGAGAGACCCAGTACTTC. Its protein is CASSLGTSGRVGETQYF. This chain connects TRBV7-2 to TRBJ2-5, with 13 bases fitting TRBD2. CDR3 length: 17 residues. CDR1 is SGHTA and CDR2 is FQGNSA in the germline V gene. With 1 base clipped from V and 4 bases from J, the junction kept 6 bases outside the gene matches.

This clonotype was seen more than once but under ten times. The rearrangement uses TRBV28 and TRBJ2-3; 7 nucleotides align to TRBD1. Germline trimming cut 8 bases from V and 4 bases from J; bases unmatched to any gene: 9. The CDR3 runs to 14 residues. Germline CDR1 MDHEN, CDR2 SYDVKM. DNA for the CDR3: TGTGCCAGCCTCGGGACAGTTATAGCAGATACGCAGTATTTT. The encoded protein is CASLGTVIADTQYF. Full variable domain (outside the CDR3, taken from reference TRBV28 and TRBJ2-3): DVKVTQSSRYLVKRTGEKVFLECVQDMDHENMFWYRQDPGLGLRLIYFSYDVKMKEKGDIPEGYSVSREKKERFSLILESASTNQTSMYLCASLGTVIADTQYFGPGTRLTVL.

This clonotype was detected many times. The chain carries TRBV11-2 and TRBJ2-7; 9 nucleotides line up with TRBD1. The germline gives CDR1 SGHAT, CDR2 FQNNGV. Losses at the gene ends were 4 bases for V and 3 bases for J; bases not matched to a gene: 4. The CDR3 consists of 14 residues. The DNA for the CDR3 is TGTGCCAGCAGCTCCGGACAGGGGCACTACGAGCAGTACTTC. Its translation: CASSSGQGHYEQYF. The entire variable domain, with the rest obtained from reference TRBV11-2 and TRBJ2-7, is as follows: EAGVAQSPRYKIIEKRQSVAFWCNPISGHATLYWYQQILGQGPKLLIQFQNNGVVDDSQLPKDRFSAERLKGVDSTLKIQPAKLEDSAVYLCASSSGQGHYEQYFGPGTRLTVT.

The DNA for the CDR3 is TGTGCCAGCAGCTTAGGGGACAGGTCTCTTGAGCAGTACTTC. It is translated as CASSLGDRSLEQYF. V gene TRBV7-2 combines with J gene TRBJ2-6; 8 nucleotides align to TRBD1. Matching the DNA end better, TRBJ2-7 makes the J call doubtful. Germline CDR1 and CDR2: SGHTA and FQGNSA. The CDR3 consists of 14 residues.

This clonotype was recorded many times. This chain uses TRBV6-1 with TRBJ1-1; 9 nucleotides agree with TRBD1. Looked up from germline, CDR1 is MNHNS and CDR2 is SASEGT. After removal of 3 bases from V and 6 bases from J, the junction contained 2 bases not matched to a gene. The CDR3 is made up of 13 amino acids. The CDR3 coding sequence is TGTGCCAGCAGTGACCGGGACAGGGCTGAAGCTTTCTTT. It is translated as CASSDRDRAEAFF.

The J gene is TRBJ2-3, the V gene TRBV28; 8 bases agree with TRBD1. The closer fit of TRBJ2-7 to the DNA end suggests the J call may be wrong. The CDR3 consists of 15 residues. Germline-derived CDR1 and CDR2 are MDHEN and SYDVKM. The chain's CDR3 is CASSYLGRGRYEQYF. CDR3 nucleotides: TGTGCCAGCAGCTATTTGGGCAGGGGGCGATACGAGCAGTACTTC.

V gene TRBV12-3 or TRBV12-4 combines with J gene TRBJ2-7; D possibly corresponds to TRBD1 (6 bases). The DNA end favors TRBJ2-1, so the J call may be wrong. The CDR3 contains 15 residues. CDR3 nucleotides: TGTGCCAGCAGTTTAGCACAGGGCTTACACAATGAGCAGTTCTTC. Translated: CASSLAQGLHNEQFF.